This is a list of T cell receptor beta chains from one sample in a study of blood T cell repertoires in COVID-19. Repertoires were generated with immunoSEQ multiplex PCR, while TCRdb's copy carries only in-frame clones and drops some. This table has approximately 260,000 clones, 70% to 85% appearing once. The sample was peripheral blood. All receptors come from a woman at least 80 years old with acute or convalescent COVID-19. Both conserved end residues are part of each CDR3. The order of the fields is clone size, D gene, J gene, V gene, CDR3 protein, CDR3 DNA. A D gene is named only where the DNA matches it firmly. Size is stated for part of the rows, as once, few or many counts, or as a class when the clone is expanded.

abundance: NA; d_gene: TRBD2; j_gene: TRBJ2-7; v_gene: TRBV2; CDR3aa: CASSEQGGVYEQYF; CDR3nt: TGTGCCAGCAGTGAACAGGGAGGGGTATACGAGCAGTACTTC
abundance: many; d_gene: NA; j_gene: TRBJ1-5; v_gene: TRBV7-8; CDR3aa: CASSLGRAGVGQPQHF; CDR3nt: TGTGCCAGCAGCTTAGGTCGCGCGGGGGTTGGTCAGCCCCAGCATTTT
abundance: once; d_gene: NA; j_gene: TRBJ1-3; v_gene: TRBV21-1; CDR3aa: CARRGGNTIYF; CDR3nt: TGTGCCAGAAGGGGAGGAAACACCATATATTTT
abundance: NA; d_gene: NA; j_gene: TRBJ1-2; v_gene: TRBV6-5; CDR3aa: CAASGNYGYTF; CDR3nt: TGTGCCGCTAGCGGTAACTATGGCTACACCTTC
abundance: NA; d_gene: NA; j_gene: TRBJ1-3; v_gene: TRBV7-7; CDR3aa: CASSLEPGLRSGNTIYF; CDR3nt: TGTGCTAGCAGCCTCGAACCGGGACTTCGGTCTGGAAACACCATATATTTT
abundance: few; d_gene: NA; j_gene: TRBJ1-1; v_gene: TRBV6-2/TRBV6-3; CDR3aa: CASSKQGTWNTEAFF; CDR3nt: TGTGCCAGCAGTAAACAGGGTACCTGGAACACTGAAGCTTTCTTT
abundance: NA; d_gene: TRBD2; j_gene: TRBJ2-3; v_gene: TRBV27; CDR3aa: CASSRRTSGPTRSTDTQYF; CDR3nt: TGTGCCAGCAGCCGGAGGACTAGCGGACCAACTAGAAGCACAGATACGCAGTATTTT
abundance: NA; d_gene: TRBD1; j_gene: TRBJ1-6; v_gene: TRBV3-1/TRBV3-2; CDR3aa: CASSPGQGSSYNSPLHF; CDR3nt: TGTGCCAGCAGCCCCGGACAGGGAAGCTCCTATAATTCACCCCTCCACTTT
abundance: NA; d_gene: TRBD1; j_gene: TRBJ2-1; v_gene: TRBV5-1; CDR3aa: CASSAGQGKNEQFF; CDR3nt: TGCGCCAGCAGCGCGGGACAGGGGAAGAATGAGCAGTTCTTC
abundance: NA; d_gene: NA; j_gene: TRBJ2-2; v_gene: TRBV5-1; CDR3aa: CASSFGGPNTGELFF; CDR3nt: TGCGCCAGCAGCTTCGGGGGGCCGAACACCGGGGAGCTGTTTTTT
abundance: NA; d_gene: TRBD1; j_gene: TRBJ1-4; v_gene: TRBV5-8; CDR3aa: CASSTWTGGAGGNEKLFF; CDR3nt: TGTGCCAGCAGCACCTGGACAGGGGGCGCAGGGGGGAATGAAAAACTGTTTTTT
abundance: NA; d_gene: NA; j_gene: TRBJ2-4; v_gene: TRBV28; CDR3aa: CASSFLAQVGNIQYF; CDR3nt: TGTGCCAGCAGTTTTCTGGCTCAGGTCGGAAACATTCAGTACTTC
abundance: NA; d_gene: TRBD1; j_gene: TRBJ2-5; v_gene: TRBV2; CDR3aa: CASSVPGTDQETQYF; CDR3nt: TGTGCCAGCAGTGTTCCCGGGACAGATCAAGAGACCCAGTACTTC
abundance: NA; d_gene: TRBD1; j_gene: TRBJ2-5; v_gene: TRBV5-6; CDR3aa: CASSFKGQGGETQYF; CDR3nt: TGTGCCAGCAGCTTTAAAGGACAGGGCGGCGAGACCCAGTACTTC
abundance: NA; d_gene: NA; j_gene: TRBJ1-6; v_gene: TRBV5-1; CDR3aa: CASSLAAGANSPLHF; CDR3nt: TGCGCCAGCAGCTTGGCTGCAGGGGCAAATTCACCCCTCCACTTT
abundance: NA; d_gene: NA; j_gene: TRBJ2-5; v_gene: TRBV28; CDR3aa: CASSFLGGETQYF; CDR3nt: TGTGCCAGCAGTTTTCTGGGCGGGGAGACCCAGTACTTC
abundance: NA; d_gene: NA; j_gene: TRBJ2-5; v_gene: TRBV12-3/TRBV12-4; CDR3aa: CASSWLQGTQYF; CDR3nt: TGTGCCAGCAGTTGGCTCCAGGGGACCCAGTACTTC
abundance: many; d_gene: NA; j_gene: TRBJ1-2; v_gene: TRBV2; CDR3aa: CASSEGGNYGYTF; CDR3nt: TGTGCCAGCAGTGAGGGGGGGAACTATGGCTACACCTTC
abundance: NA; d_gene: TRBD1; j_gene: TRBJ2-5; v_gene: TRBV7-9; CDR3aa: CASSLGDRGIQETQYF; CDR3nt: TGTGCCAGCAGCTTAGGGGACAGGGGAATACAAGAGACCCAGTACTTC
abundance: NA; d_gene: TRBD1; j_gene: TRBJ2-1; v_gene: TRBV7-6; CDR3aa: CASSSRTGGAYNEQFF; CDR3nt: TGTGCCAGCAGCTCCAGAACAGGGGGCGCCTACAATGAGCAGTTCTTC
abundance: once; d_gene: TRBD1; j_gene: TRBJ1-2; v_gene: TRBV27; CDR3aa: CASRTRTGFDTF; CDR3nt: TGTGCCAGCAGGACCAGGACAGGGTTCGACACCTTC
abundance: NA; d_gene: NA; j_gene: TRBJ1-5; v_gene: TRBV6-5; CDR3aa: CASSPSGGSARHF; CDR3nt: TGTGCCAGCAGTCCTTCGGGAGGCTCCGCCCGGCATTTT
abundance: NA; d_gene: NA; j_gene: TRBJ2-5; v_gene: TRBV3-1/TRBV3-2; CDR3aa: CASTGGFIETQYF; CDR3nt: TGTGCCTCCACGGGGGGCTTTATAGAGACCCAGTACTTC
abundance: NA; d_gene: TRBD2; j_gene: TRBJ2-1; v_gene: TRBV10-3; CDR3aa: CAIKRASGGQEYNEQFF; CDR3nt: TGTGCCATCAAACGGGCTAGCGGGGGGCAAGAATACAATGAGCAGTTCTTC
abundance: NA; d_gene: NA; j_gene: TRBJ1-2; v_gene: TRBV4-2; CDR3aa: CASSQGQLLNYGYTF; CDR3nt: TGTGCCAGCAGCCAAGGACAGCTTCTAAACTATGGCTACACCTTC
abundance: NA; d_gene: NA; j_gene: TRBJ2-1; v_gene: TRBV5-1; CDR3aa: CASSPTVSSYNEQFF; CDR3nt: TGCGCCAGCAGCCCGACAGTGAGCTCCTACAATGAGCAGTTCTTC
abundance: NA; d_gene: NA; j_gene: TRBJ1-5; v_gene: TRBV21-1; CDR3aa: CASSPSRGEGAQPQHF; CDR3nt: TGTGCCAGCAGCCCCAGCCGGGGCGAGGGGGCACAGCCCCAGCATTTT
abundance: NA; d_gene: TRBD1; j_gene: TRBJ1-1; v_gene: TRBV7-7; CDR3aa: CASSLADREPHMNTEAFF; CDR3nt: TGTGCTAGCAGCTTAGCCGACAGGGAACCGCACATGAACACTGAAGCTTTCTTT
abundance: NA; d_gene: TRBD1; j_gene: TRBJ1-1; v_gene: TRBV2; CDR3aa: CASSAPDRGYTEAFF; CDR3nt: TGTGCCAGCAGTGCCCCGGACAGGGGCTACACTGAAGCTTTCTTT
abundance: NA; d_gene: TRBD1; j_gene: TRBJ1-2; v_gene: TRBV18; CDR3aa: CASSQGALSYGYTF; CDR3nt: TGTGCCAGCTCACAGGGGGCGCTCAGCTATGGCTACACCTTC
abundance: NA; d_gene: NA; j_gene: TRBJ2-5; v_gene: TRBV15; CDR3aa: CATRKGFPGGETQYF; CDR3nt: TGTGCCACCAGGAAAGGCTTCCCCGGGGGTGAGACCCAGTACTTC
abundance: NA; d_gene: TRBD1; j_gene: TRBJ2-3; v_gene: TRBV7-2; CDR3aa: CASSQDRGYSDTQYF; CDR3nt: TGTGCCAGCAGCCAAGACAGGGGGTACTCAGATACGCAGTATTTT
abundance: once; d_gene: NA; j_gene: TRBJ2-7; v_gene: TRBV19; CDR3aa: CASSTRLGGGINSYEQYF; CDR3nt: TGTGCCAGTAGTACCCGCCTGGGAGGTGGGATCAATTCCTACGAGCAGTACTTC
abundance: NA; d_gene: NA; j_gene: TRBJ1-2; v_gene: TRBV9; CDR3aa: CASSGNRVGYTF; CDR3nt: TGTGCCAGCAGCGGGAACAGGGTCGGCTACACCTTC
abundance: NA; d_gene: TRBD1; j_gene: TRBJ2-1; v_gene: TRBV5-4; CDR3aa: CAIRAPGGNEQFF; CDR3nt: TGTGCCATCAGGGCCCCAGGGGGAAATGAGCAGTTCTTC
abundance: NA; d_gene: NA; j_gene: TRBJ1-3; v_gene: TRBV4-1; CDR3aa: CASSQDREGGNTIYF; CDR3nt: TGCGCCAGCAGCCAAGACAGGGAGGGTGGAAACACCATATATTTT
abundance: NA; d_gene: NA; j_gene: TRBJ1-4; v_gene: TRBV7-9; CDR3aa: CASSRGRGEEKLFF; CDR3nt: TGTGCCAGCAGCCGAGGGCGGGGGGAGGAAAAACTGTTTTTT
abundance: NA; d_gene: NA; j_gene: TRBJ1-3; v_gene: TRBV18; CDR3aa: CASSPLGTSSGNTIYF; CDR3nt: TGTGCCAGCTCACCACTGGGCACGAGCTCTGGAAACACCATATATTTT
abundance: NA; d_gene: NA; j_gene: TRBJ1-1; v_gene: TRBV19; CDR3aa: CASSIGGNTEAFF; CDR3nt: TGTGCCAGTAGTATAGGCGGGAACACTGAAGCTTTCTTT
abundance: NA; d_gene: NA; j_gene: TRBJ2-5; v_gene: TRBV19; CDR3aa: CASSIGVQETQYF; CDR3nt: TGTGCCAGTAGTATCGGGGTCCAAGAGACCCAGTACTTC
abundance: NA; d_gene: NA; j_gene: TRBJ1-5; v_gene: TRBV7-2; CDR3aa: CASSLVGGVGQPQHF; CDR3nt: TGTGCCAGCAGCTTAGTTGGCGGGGTCGGGCAGCCCCAGCATTTT